Below, one T cell receptor beta chain is given with its context. Antigen specificity is unknown. The source of the sample is a study of PD-1 blockade in classical Hodgkin lymphoma. TCRdb's copy holds only in-frame clones and misses some; the assay was immunoSEQ multiplex PCR. The sample shows approximately 47,000 clones, approximately 91% of them seen only once. As for time point: newly diagnosed, previously untreated cHL patient sample. Comparison relied on PBMCs that came from newly diagnosed, untreated classical Hodgkin lymphoma. Study conclusions and caveats: The causes of the repertoire differences, possibly disease activity or prior therapy, remain undefined. Newly diagnosed patients reportedly trailed healthy donors in baseline TCR diversity.

The CDR3 length is 12 residues. Deletions cut 7 bases from V and 7 bases from J, with 8 bases between. Per the germline V gene, CDR1 is SNHLY and CDR2 is FYNNEI. Sequenced material: peripheral blood mononuclear cells (PBMCs). The chain is built from TRBV2 and TRBJ1-6; D remains ambiguous. The TCR sequence derives from a human donor with classical Hodgkin lymphoma. The CDR3 coding sequence is TGTGCCAGCACGGAGCCCAATTCACCCCTCCACTTT. Translated: CASTEPNSPLHF.